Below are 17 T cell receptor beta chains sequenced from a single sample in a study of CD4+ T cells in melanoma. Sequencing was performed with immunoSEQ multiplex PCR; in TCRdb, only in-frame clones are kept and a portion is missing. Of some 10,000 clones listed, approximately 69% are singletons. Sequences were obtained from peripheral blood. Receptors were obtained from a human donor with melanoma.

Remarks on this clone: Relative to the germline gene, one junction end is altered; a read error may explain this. Here the CDR3 DNA reads TGTGCTAGCAGCCCCGCGGGGGTGGGCACAGATACGCAGTATTTT. It encodes CASSPAGVGTDTQYF. The rearrangement uses TRBV7-7 and TRBJ2-3; 7 bases line up with TRBD2. The CDR3 has 15 residues. The V gene's germline CDR1 is SSHAT and CDR2 FNYEAQ (reference sequence).

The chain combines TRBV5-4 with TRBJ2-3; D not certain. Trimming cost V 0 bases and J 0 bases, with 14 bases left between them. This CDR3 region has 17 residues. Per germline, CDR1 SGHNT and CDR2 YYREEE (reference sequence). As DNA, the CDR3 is TGTGCCAGCAGCTTGGGGCCACCGCTTACTAGCACAGATACGCAGTATTTT. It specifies CASSLGPPLTSTDTQYF. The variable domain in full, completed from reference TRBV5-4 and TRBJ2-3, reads ETGVTQSPTHLIKTRGQQVTLRCSSQSGHNTVSWYQQALGQGPQFIFQYYREEENGRGNFPPRFSGLQFPNYSSELNVNALELDDSALYLCASSLGPPLTSTDTQYFGPGTRLTVL.

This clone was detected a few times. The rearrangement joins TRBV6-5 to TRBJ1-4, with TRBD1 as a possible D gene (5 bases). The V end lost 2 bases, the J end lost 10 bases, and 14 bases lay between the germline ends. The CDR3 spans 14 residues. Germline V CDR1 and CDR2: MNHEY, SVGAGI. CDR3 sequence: CASSYRGGGGKLFF. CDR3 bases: TGTGCCAGCAGTTACCGGGGCGGGGGGGGAAAACTGTTTTTT.

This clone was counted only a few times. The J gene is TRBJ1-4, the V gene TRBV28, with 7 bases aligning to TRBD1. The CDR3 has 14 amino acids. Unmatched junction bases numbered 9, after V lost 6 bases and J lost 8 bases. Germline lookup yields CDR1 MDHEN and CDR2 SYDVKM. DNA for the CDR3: TGTGCCAGCAGCCCACAGGGGCGCGGCGAAAAACTGTTTTTT. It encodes CASSPQGRGEKLFF.

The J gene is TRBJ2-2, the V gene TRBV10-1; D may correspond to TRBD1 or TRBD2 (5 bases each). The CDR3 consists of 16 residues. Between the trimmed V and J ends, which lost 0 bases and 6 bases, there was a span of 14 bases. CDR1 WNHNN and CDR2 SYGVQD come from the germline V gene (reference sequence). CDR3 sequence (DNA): TGCGCCAGCAGTGAGTCCCAGAGGGGCTTATCCGGGGAGCTGTTTTTT. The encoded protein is CASSESQRGLSGELFF.

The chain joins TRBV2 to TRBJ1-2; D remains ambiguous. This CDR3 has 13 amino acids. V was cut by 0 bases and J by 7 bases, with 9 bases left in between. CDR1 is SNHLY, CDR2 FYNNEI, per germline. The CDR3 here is CASSEAWQAGYTF. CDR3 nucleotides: TGTGCCAGCAGTGAAGCATGGCAGGCTGGCTACACCTTC.

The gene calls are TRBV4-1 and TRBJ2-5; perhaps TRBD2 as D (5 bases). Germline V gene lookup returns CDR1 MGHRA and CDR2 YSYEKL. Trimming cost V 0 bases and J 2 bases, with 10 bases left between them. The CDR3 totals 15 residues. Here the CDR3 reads CASSQEVTGQETQYF. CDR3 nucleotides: TGCGCCAGCAGCCAAGAAGTAACGGGACAAGAGACCCAGTACTTC.

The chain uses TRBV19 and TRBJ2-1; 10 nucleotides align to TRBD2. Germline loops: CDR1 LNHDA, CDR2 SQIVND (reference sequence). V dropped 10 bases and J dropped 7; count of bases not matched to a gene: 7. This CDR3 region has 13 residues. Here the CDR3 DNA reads TGTGCCACAAGCGGGGGGGCCGTAAATGAGCAGTTCTTC. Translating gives CATSGGAVNEQFF. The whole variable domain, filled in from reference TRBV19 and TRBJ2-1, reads DGGITQSPKYLFRKEGQNVTLSCEQNLNHDAMYWYRQDPGQGLRLIYYSQIVNDFQKGDIAEGYSVSREKKESFPLTVTSAQKNPTAFYLCATSGGAVNEQFFGPGTRLTVL.

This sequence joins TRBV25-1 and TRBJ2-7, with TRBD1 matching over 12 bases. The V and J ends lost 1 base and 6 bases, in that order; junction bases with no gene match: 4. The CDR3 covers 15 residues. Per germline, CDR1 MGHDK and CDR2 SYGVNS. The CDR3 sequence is CASSEFGTGGAEQYF. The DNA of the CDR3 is TGTGCCAGCAGTGAATTTGGGACAGGGGGCGCCGAGCAGTACTTC.

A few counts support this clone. In DNA form, the CDR3 reads TGTGCCAGCTCACCACTTTCAGGGGGCCTCGCCGGGGAGCTGTTTTTT. This gives the protein CASSPLSGGLAGELFF. The rearrangement joins TRBV18 to TRBJ2-2; 8 bases are shared with TRBD1. This CDR3 has 16 residues. The germline CDR1 and CDR2 sequences are KGHSH and LQKENI. The ends lost 1 base at V and 6 bases at J; junction bases unmatched: 7.

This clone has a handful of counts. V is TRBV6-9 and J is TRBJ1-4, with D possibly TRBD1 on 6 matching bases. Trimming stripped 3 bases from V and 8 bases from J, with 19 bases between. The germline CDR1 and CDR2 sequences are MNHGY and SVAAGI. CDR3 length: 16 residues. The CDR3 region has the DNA TGTGCCAGCAGTTACTACCCCCGGACAGTTACAGAAAAACTGTTTTTT. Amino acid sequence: CASSYYPRTVTEKLFF.

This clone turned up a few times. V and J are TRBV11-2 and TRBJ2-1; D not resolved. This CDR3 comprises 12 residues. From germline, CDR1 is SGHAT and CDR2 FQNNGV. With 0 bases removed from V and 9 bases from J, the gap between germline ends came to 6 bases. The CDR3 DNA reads TGTGCCAGCAGCTTAGATCGAGGTGAGCAGTTCTTC. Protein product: CASSLDRGEQFF.

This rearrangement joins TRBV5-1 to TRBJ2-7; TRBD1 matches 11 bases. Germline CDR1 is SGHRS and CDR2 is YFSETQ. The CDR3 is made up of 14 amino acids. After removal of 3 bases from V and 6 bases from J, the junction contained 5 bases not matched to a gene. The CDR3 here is CASSSGTGGIEQYF. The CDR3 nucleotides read TGCGCCAGCAGCTCCGGGACAGGGGGGATCGAGCAGTACTTC.

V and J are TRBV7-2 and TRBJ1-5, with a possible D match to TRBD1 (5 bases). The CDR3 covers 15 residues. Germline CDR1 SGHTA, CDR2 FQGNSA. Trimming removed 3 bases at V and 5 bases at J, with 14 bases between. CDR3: CASSFWARADQPQHF. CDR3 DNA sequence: TGTGCCAGCAGCTTTTGGGCCAGGGCGGATCAGCCCCAGCATTTT.

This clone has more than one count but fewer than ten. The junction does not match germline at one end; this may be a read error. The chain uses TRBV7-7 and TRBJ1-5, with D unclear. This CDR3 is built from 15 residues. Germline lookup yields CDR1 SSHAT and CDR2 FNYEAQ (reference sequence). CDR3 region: CASSPGPLSNQPQHF. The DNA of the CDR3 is TGTGCTAGCAGCCCAGGACCTCTTAGCAATCAGCCCCAGCATTTT. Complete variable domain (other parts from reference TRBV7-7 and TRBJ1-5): GAGVSQSPRYKVTKRGQDVTLRCDPISSHATLYWYQQALGQGPEFLTYFNYEAQPDKSGLPSDRFSAERPEGSISTLTIQRTEQRDSAMYRCASSPGPLSNQPQHFGDGTRLSIL.

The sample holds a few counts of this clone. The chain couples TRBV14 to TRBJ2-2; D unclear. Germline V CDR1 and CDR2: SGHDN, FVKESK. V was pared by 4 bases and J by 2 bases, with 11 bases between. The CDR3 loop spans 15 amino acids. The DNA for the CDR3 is TGTGCCAGCAGCCCGACGGTTCGTAACACCGGGGAGCTGTTTTTT. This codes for CASSPTVRNTGELFF.

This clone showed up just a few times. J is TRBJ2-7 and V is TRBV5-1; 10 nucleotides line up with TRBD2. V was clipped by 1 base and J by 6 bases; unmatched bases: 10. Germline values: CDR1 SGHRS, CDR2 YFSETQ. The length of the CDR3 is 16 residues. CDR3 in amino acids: CASSLTSGGADLEQYF. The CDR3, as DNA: TGCGCCAGCAGCTTGACAAGCGGGGGGGCCGACCTCGAGCAGTACTTC.